This entry lists 25 T cell receptor beta chains sequenced from one sample in a study of cytomegalovirus exposure and HLA in healthy donors. The primer mix had 60 Vbeta and 13 Jbeta primers. The data were produced by immunoSEQ multiplex PCR, yet TCRdb's version contains in-frame clones alone and is incomplete. The sample lists 200,000 to 250,000 clones; about 80% were seen once. Input material: PBMCs. The receptors were sampled from a woman in her thirties in good health and CMV-seronegative.

The chain links TRBV19 to TRBJ1-5; 8 bases align to TRBD1. Germline values: CDR1 LNHDA, CDR2 SQIVND (reference sequence). There are 16 residues in the CDR3. Trimming cost V 5 bases and J 0 bases; bases outside gene matches: 6. The CDR3 loop reads CASSSGGFLSNQPQHF. In DNA, the CDR3 is TGTGCCAGTAGTTCAGGGGGCTTTCTTAGCAATCAGCCCCAGCATTTT.

This clone was seen a few times. This chain uses TRBV11-2 with TRBJ2-1, with a possible D match to TRBD2 (6 bases). Germline loops: CDR1 SGHAT, CDR2 FQNNGV. Trimming cost V 3 bases and J 3 bases, with 12 bases left between them. CDR3 size: 15 residues. CDR3 sequence reads: CASSFRDWNYNEQFF. The CDR3 coding sequence is TGTGCCAGCAGCTTCCGGGACTGGAACTACAATGAGCAGTTCTTC.

Worth noting for this clone: A junction boundary mismatches the germline segment, possibly from a read error. This sequence joins TRBV19 and TRBJ2-3, with 9 bases that match TRBD2. This CDR3 comprises 15 residues. CDR1 and CDR2 (germline): LNHDA, SQIVND (reference sequence). In nucleotides, the CDR3 is TGTGCCAGTAGCCTAAGCGGGGGGTTTAGAGATATGCAGTATTTT. Translated: CASSLSGGFRDMQYF. Looking up the rest from reference TRBV19 and TRBJ2-3 gives the full variable domain: DGGITQSPKYLFRKEGQNVTLSCEQNLNHDAMYWYRQDPGQGLRLIYYSQIVNDFQKGDIAEGYSVSREKKESFPLTVTSAQKNPTAFYLCASSLSGGFRDMQYFGPGTRLTVL.

This clone was detected once. The CDR3 spells CASSLLTGAPYEQYF. The CDR3 nucleotides read TGCGCCAGCAGCCTTTTAACGGGAGCCCCCTACGAGCAGTACTTC. The chain recombines TRBV4-1 with TRBJ2-7; D is possibly TRBD2 (6 bases). The CDR3 is 15 residues long. The V end was cut by 4 bases, the J end by 2 bases, with 15 bases between. CDR1 and CDR2 (germline): MGHRA, YSYEKL.

The chain couples TRBV6-1 to TRBJ2-1; 15 bases fit TRBD2. Germline loops: CDR1 MNHNS, CDR2 SASEGT. This CDR3 contains 17 residues. Losses at the gene ends were 1 base for V and 10 bases for J; bases not matched to a gene: 8. The CDR3 protein is CASSEGLGLAGGSEQFF. The CDR3, as DNA: TGTGCCAGCAGTGAAGGGCTAGGACTAGCGGGAGGGTCCGAGCAGTTCTTC.

This clone was picked up a small number of times. The chain is built from TRBV9 and TRBJ2-2; tentative D call: TRBD1 (5 bases). The CDR3 totals 16 residues. V lost 6 bases to trimming and J lost 1 base, with 16 bases between them. Germline CDR1 reads SGDLS; CDR2 reads YYNGEE. For the CDR3, the DNA is TGTGCCAGCACCCCCCCGGGCAGGGAGAACACCGGGGAGCTGTTTTTT. This translates into CASTPPGRENTGELFF.

This clone showed up just a few times. The chain carries TRBV19 and TRBJ1-5; 7 positions match TRBD1. V trimming: 10 bases; J trimming: 3 bases; junction bases outside the gene matches: 9. The length of the CDR3 is 14 residues. Germline V lookup: CDR1 LNHDA, CDR2 SQIVND (reference sequence). CDR3 sequence reads: CATVGQPFNQPQHF. In nucleotides, the CDR3 is TGTGCCACCGTGGGACAGCCCTTCAATCAGCCCCAGCATTTT.

This chain links TRBV5-1 with TRBJ2-1; 8 nucleotides agree with TRBD2. The CDR3 spans 15 residues. Germline trimming cut 1 base from V and 2 bases from J; bases unmatched to any gene: 2. Germline CDR1 is SGHRS and CDR2 is YFSETQ. CDR3 residues: CASSLTSGTYNEQFF. The DNA of the CDR3 is TGCGCCAGCAGCTTGACTAGCGGTACCTACAATGAGCAGTTCTTC.

The chain uses TRBV2 and TRBJ2-6; 9 bases fit TRBD1. Trimming took 6 bases from V and 3 from J; bases not matched to a gene: 15. Germline CDR1 reads SNHLY; CDR2 reads FYNNEI. The CDR3 runs to 19 residues. CDR3 DNA: TGTGCCAGCAGCTGGACAGGGGACATAACTGGGAGTGGGGCCAACGTCCTGACTTTC. Encoded protein: CASSWTGDITGSGANVLTF.

In the case of this clone: At one end, the junction sequence differs from germline, possibly due to a read error. This rearrangement joins TRBV7-7 to TRBJ2-2, with TRBD2 identical over 10 bases. CDR3 length: 18 amino acids. CDR1 SSHAT and CDR2 FNYEAQ come from the germline V gene (reference sequence). Here the CDR3 reads CASSLKSLAGVATGELFF. The CDR3, as DNA: TGTGCTAGCAGCTTAAAAAGCCTAGCGGGGGTTGCCACCGGGGAGCTGTTTTTT.

This rearrangement joins TRBV5-1 to TRBJ2-5, with 7 bases identical to TRBD1. This CDR3 is built from 14 residues. Germline V CDR1 and CDR2: SGHRS, YFSETQ. Unmatched junction bases numbered 5, after V lost 5 bases and J lost 1 base. CDR3 sequence reads: CASRTGQLQETQYF. In DNA form, the CDR3 reads TGCGCCAGCAGAACGGGACAGCTCCAAGAGACCCAGTACTTC.

The V call is TRBV11-2, the J call TRBJ2-7; a possible D gene is TRBD2 (7 bases). The germline V and J ends were trimmed by 0 bases and 0 bases, with 15 bases remaining between them. The CDR3 is made up of 17 amino acids. Looked up from germline, CDR1 is SGHAT and CDR2 is FQNNGV. The CDR3: CASSLEGGLASSYEQYF. CDR3 DNA: TGTGCCAGCAGCTTAGAGGGGGGGCTAGCGAGCTCCTACGAGCAGTACTTC.

This rearrangement joins TRBV5-1 to TRBJ2-1, with 8 bases identical to TRBD2. The CDR3 runs to 15 residues. Germline lookup yields CDR1 SGHRS and CDR2 YFSETQ. J gave up 2 bases and V 0 bases, and 1 base lay outside the gene matches. In DNA form, the CDR3 reads TGCGCCAGCAGCTTGGGCGGGGGGCCCTACAATGAGCAGTTCTTC. Protein: CASSLGGGPYNEQFF.

The CDR3 bases are TGTGCCAGCAGCTCTGGGGCCCAACAAGAGACCCAGTACTTC. It codes for CASSSGAQQETQYF. The chain recombines TRBV5-4 with TRBJ2-5, with D tentatively TRBD1 (5 bases). V gave up 3 bases and J gave up 2 bases, with 11 bases separating them. The CDR3 totals 14 residues. Germline V gives CDR1 SGHNT, CDR2 YYREEE (reference sequence).

The chain recombines TRBV5-1 with TRBJ1-1, with a weak D call TRBD1 (6 bases). Germline V CDR1 and CDR2: SGHRS, YFSETQ. The CDR3 length is 15 residues. Trimming took 0 bases from V and 6 from J, leaving 15 bases between them. The CDR3 spells CASSLAWGGQAEAFF. CDR3 DNA sequence: TGCGCCAGCAGCTTGGCATGGGGGGGGCAGGCTGAAGCTTTCTTT.

V gene TRBV6-1 combines with J gene TRBJ2-7, with 9 bases aligning to TRBD1. This CDR3 is 14 amino acids long. In germline, CDR1 is MNHNS, CDR2 SASEGT. Trimming cost V 6 bases and J 0 bases; bases outside gene matches: 3. The CDR3 here is CASSEQGASYEQYF. The CDR3 DNA reads TGTGCCAGCAGCGAACAGGGGGCCTCCTACGAGCAGTACTTC.

This clone was seen more than once but under ten times. The V gene is TRBV6-1, the J gene TRBJ1-2; D perhaps matches TRBD1 (5 bases). V dropped 5 bases and J dropped 8 bases, with 15 bases sitting between them. The CDR3 covers 13 residues. CDR1 and CDR2 from the germline V gene are MNHNS and SASEGT. CDR3 region: CASSPVLRGGYTF. The CDR3 DNA reads TGTGCCAGCAGTCCCGTCCTTAGGGGCGGCTACACCTTC.

This chain uses TRBV18 with TRBJ2-1; TRBD2 aligns across 14 bases. The germline V gene has CDR1 KGHSH and CDR2 LQKENI. The CDR3 covers 14 residues. Germline trimming cut 3 bases from V and 10 bases from J; bases unmatched to any gene: 2. CDR3 sequence reads: CASSPGTSGREQFF. The CDR3 nucleotides read TGTGCCAGCTCACCCGGGACTAGCGGGAGAGAGCAGTTCTTC.

The CDR3: CASSLTMRGRAFNEQYF. The DNA of the CDR3 is TGTGCCAGCAGCTTAACGATGCGCGGGAGGGCCTTCAACGAGCAGTACTTC. The chain employs TRBV7-9 and TRBJ2-5, with 9 positions matching TRBD2. Judging by the DNA end, TRBJ2-7 fits better; the J call may be wrong. The CDR3 length is 17 residues. Germline loops: CDR1 SEHNR, CDR2 FQNEAQ (reference sequence).

The gene calls are TRBV2 and TRBJ1-3; no firm D call. Germline CDR1 SNHLY, CDR2 FYNNEI. The CDR3 runs to 14 residues. Trimming stripped 5 bases from V and 4 bases from J, with 12 bases between. CDR3 residues: CASSLRWAGNTIYF. The CDR3 bases are TGTGCCAGCAGTCTTCGATGGGCCGGAAACACCATATATTTT.

The chain has TRBV7-9 and TRBJ2-7; no clear D. The germline CDR1 and CDR2 sequences are SEHNR and FQNEAQ (reference sequence). The CDR3 has 12 amino acids. Between the trimmed V and J ends, which lost 2 bases and 6 bases, there was a span of 8 bases. The CDR3 spells CASSLIFSEQYF. As DNA, the CDR3 is TGTGCCAGCAGCTTAATCTTTAGCGAGCAGTACTTC. The entire variable domain, with the rest obtained from reference TRBV7-9 and TRBJ2-7, is as follows: DTGVSQNPRHKITKRGQNVTFRCDPISEHNRLYWYRQTLGQGPEFLTYFQNEAQLEKSRLLSDRFSAERPKGSFSTLEIQRTEQGDSAMYLCASSLIFSEQYFGPGTRLTVT.

The V and J genes are TRBV4-1 and TRBJ2-1; maybe TRBD2 (6 bases). This CDR3 region has 16 residues. Per germline, CDR1 MGHRA and CDR2 YSYEKL. V was cut by 0 bases and J by 10 bases, with 19 bases left in between. The chain's CDR3 is CASSQDWGRLVKEQFF. In DNA form, the CDR3 reads TGCGCCAGCAGCCAAGATTGGGGGAGGCTCGTCAAAGAGCAGTTCTTC.

The chain carries TRBV18 and TRBJ1-5, with a possible D match to TRBD1 (5 bases). The CDR3 has 14 residues. Germline V gene sequence: CDR1 KGHSH, CDR2 LQKENI. V shed 3 bases and J shed 6 bases, with 12 bases lying between them. The chain's CDR3 is CASSPVQGSQPQHF. CDR3 DNA: TGTGCCAGCTCACCTGTCCAGGGAAGTCAGCCCCAGCATTTT.

The V and J genes are TRBV18 and TRBJ1-5; 7 bases match TRBD1. CDR3 size: 14 residues. The J segment lost 2 bases and the V segment lost 4 bases, leaving 2 bases of the junction unmatched. In germline, CDR1 is KGHSH, CDR2 LQKENI. CDR3 amino acids: CASSRQGGNQPQHF. The CDR3 coding sequence is TGTGCCAGCTCACGACAGGGCGGCAATCAGCCCCAGCATTTT. The whole variable domain, filled in from reference TRBV18 and TRBJ1-5, reads NAGVMQNPRHLVRRRGQEARLRCSPMKGHSHVYWYRQLPEEGLKFMVYLQKENIIDESGMPKERFSAEFPKEGPSILRIQQVVRGDSAAYFCASSRQGGNQPQHFGDGTRLSIL.

This chain uses TRBV30 with TRBJ2-7; no reliable D call. Between the trimmed V and J ends, which lost 0 bases and 0 bases, there was a span of 9 bases. Per the germline V gene, CDR1 is GTSNPN and CDR2 is SVGIG (reference sequence). The CDR3 extends over 14 amino acids. The CDR3 nucleotides read TGTGCCTGGAGTGTGGCGGAAAGCTCCTACGAGCAGTACTTC. This gives the protein CAWSVAESSYEQYF.